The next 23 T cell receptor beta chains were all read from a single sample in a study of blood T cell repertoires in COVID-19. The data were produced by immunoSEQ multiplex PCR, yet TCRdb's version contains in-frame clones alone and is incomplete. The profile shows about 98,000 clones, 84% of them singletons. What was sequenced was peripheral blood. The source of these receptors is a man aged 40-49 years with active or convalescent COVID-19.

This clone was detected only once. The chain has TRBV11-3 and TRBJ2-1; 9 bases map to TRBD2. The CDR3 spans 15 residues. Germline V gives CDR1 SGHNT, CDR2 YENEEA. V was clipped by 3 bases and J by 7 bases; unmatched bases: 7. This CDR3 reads CASSFQLAGANEQFF. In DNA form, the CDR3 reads TGTGCCAGCAGCTTTCAGTTAGCGGGGGCGAATGAGCAGTTCTTC.

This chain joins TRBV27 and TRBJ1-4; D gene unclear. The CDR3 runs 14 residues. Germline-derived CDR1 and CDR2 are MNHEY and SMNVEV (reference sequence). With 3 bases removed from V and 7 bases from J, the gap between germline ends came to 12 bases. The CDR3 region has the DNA TGTGCCAGCAGTTTGCTGGGTGAGGGTGAAAAACTGTTTTTT. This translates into CASSLLGEGEKLFF.

The CDR3 nucleotides are TGCAGCGTTCGTGGGGCGATTTACAATGAGCAGTTCTTC. It specifies CSVRGAIYNEQFF. This chain links TRBV29-1 with TRBJ2-1; D may be TRBD1 (5 bases). The length of the CDR3 is 13 residues. V gave up 5 bases and J gave up 4 bases, with 12 bases separating them. In germline, CDR1 is SQVTM, CDR2 ANQGSEA.

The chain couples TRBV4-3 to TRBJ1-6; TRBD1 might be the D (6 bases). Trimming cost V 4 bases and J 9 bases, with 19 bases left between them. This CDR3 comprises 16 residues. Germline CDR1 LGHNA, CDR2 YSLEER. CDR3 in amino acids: CASSPEGVGVISPLHF. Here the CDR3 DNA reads TGCGCCAGCAGCCCCGAGGGGGTAGGGGTGATTTCACCCCTCCACTTT.

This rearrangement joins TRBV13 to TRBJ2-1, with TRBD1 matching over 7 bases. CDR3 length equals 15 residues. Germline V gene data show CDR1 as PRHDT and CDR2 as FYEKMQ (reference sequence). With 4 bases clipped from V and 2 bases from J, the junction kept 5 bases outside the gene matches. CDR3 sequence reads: CASSSPGTAYNEQFF. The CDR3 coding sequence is TGTGCCAGCAGCTCACCCGGGACAGCCTACAATGAGCAGTTCTTC.

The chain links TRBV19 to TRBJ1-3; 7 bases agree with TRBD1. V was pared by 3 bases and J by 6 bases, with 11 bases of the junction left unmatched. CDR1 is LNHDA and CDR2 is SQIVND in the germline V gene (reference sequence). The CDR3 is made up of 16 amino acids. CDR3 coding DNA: TGTGCCAGTAGTATGGGACCTCGACAGGGCGAAAACACCATATATTTT. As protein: CASSMGPRQGENTIYF. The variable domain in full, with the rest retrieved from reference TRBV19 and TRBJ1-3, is DGGITQSPKYLFRKEGQNVTLSCEQNLNHDAMYWYRQDPGQGLRLIYYSQIVNDFQKGDIAEGYSVSREKKESFPLTVTSAQKNPTAFYLCASSMGPRQGENTIYFGEGSWLTVV.

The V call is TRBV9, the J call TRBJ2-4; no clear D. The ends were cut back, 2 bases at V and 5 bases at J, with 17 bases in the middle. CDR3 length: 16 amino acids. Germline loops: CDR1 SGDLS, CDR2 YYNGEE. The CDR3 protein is CASSVSSSFFENIQYF. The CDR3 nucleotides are TGTGCCAGCAGCGTCAGTTCTAGTTTTTTCGAAAACATTCAGTACTTC.

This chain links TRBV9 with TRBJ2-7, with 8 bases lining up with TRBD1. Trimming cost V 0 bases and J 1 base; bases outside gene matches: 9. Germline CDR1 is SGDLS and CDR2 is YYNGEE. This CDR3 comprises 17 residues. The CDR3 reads CASSVAHSGTGSYEQYF. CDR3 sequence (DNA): TGTGCCAGCAGCGTAGCCCACTCCGGGACAGGTTCCTACGAGCAGTACTTC. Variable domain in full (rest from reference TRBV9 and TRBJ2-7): DSGVTQTPKHLITATGQRVTLRCSPRSGDLSVYWYQQSLDQGLQFLIQYYNGEERAKGNILERFSAQQFPDLHSELNLSSLELGDSALYFCASSVAHSGTGSYEQYFGPGTRLTVT.

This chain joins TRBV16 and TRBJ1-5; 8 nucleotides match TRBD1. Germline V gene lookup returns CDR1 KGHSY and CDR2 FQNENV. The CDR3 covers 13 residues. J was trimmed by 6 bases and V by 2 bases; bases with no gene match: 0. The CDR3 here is CASSQQGAQPQHF. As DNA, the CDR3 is TGTGCCAGCAGCCAACAGGGGGCTCAGCCCCAGCATTTT. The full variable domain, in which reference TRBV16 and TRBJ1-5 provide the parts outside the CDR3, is GEEVAQTPKHLVRGEGQKAKLYCAPIKGHSYVFWYQQVLKNEFKFLISFQNENVFDETGMPKERFSAKCLPNSPCSLEIQATKLEDSAVYFCASSQQGAQPQHFGDGTRLSIL.

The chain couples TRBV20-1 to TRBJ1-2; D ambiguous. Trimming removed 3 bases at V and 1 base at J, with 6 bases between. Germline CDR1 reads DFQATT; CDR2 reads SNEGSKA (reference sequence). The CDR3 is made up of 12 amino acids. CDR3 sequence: CSASSGNYGYTF. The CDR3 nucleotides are TGCAGTGCTAGTTCCGGTAACTATGGCTACACCTTC.

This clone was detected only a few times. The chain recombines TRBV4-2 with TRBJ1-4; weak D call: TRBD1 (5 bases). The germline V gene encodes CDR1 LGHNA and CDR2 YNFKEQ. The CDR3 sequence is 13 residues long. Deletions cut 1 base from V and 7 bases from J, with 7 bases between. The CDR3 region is CASSQGGGEKLFF. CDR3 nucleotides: TGTGCCAGCAGCCAAGGGGGGGGTGAAAAACTGTTTTTT.

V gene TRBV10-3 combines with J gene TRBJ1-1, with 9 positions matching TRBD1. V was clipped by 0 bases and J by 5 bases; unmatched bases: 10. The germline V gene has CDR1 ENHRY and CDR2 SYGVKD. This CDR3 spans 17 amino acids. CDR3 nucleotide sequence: TGTGCCATCAGTGAGTCCCCCACCGGGACAGGGCTTACTGAAGCTTTCTTT. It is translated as CAISESPTGTGLTEAFF.

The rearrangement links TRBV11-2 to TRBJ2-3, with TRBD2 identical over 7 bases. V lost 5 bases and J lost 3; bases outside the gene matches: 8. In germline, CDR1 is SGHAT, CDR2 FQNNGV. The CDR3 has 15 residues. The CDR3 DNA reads TGTGCCAGCAGCCCCCTGCTAGCGGCGACAGATACGCAGTATTTT. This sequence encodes CASSPLLAATDTQYF. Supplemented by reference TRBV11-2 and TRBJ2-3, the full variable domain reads EAGVAQSPRYKIIEKRQSVAFWCNPISGHATLYWYQQILGQGPKLLIQFQNNGVVDDSQLPKDRFSAERLKGVDSTLKIQPAKLEDSAVYLCASSPLLAATDTQYFGPGTRLTVL.

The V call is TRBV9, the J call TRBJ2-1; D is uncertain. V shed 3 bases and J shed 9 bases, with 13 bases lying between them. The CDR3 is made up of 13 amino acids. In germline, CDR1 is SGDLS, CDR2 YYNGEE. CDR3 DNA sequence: TGTGCCAGCAGCGCACCGGCGAGGTTTGAGCAGTTCTTC. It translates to CASSAPARFEQFF.

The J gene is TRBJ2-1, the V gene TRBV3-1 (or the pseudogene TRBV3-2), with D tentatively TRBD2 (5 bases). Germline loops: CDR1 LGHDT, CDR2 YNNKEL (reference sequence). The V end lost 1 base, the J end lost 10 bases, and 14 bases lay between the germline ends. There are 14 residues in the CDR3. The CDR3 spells CASSQGGNTGEQFF. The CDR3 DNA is TGTGCCAGCAGCCAAGGGGGAAACACGGGAGAGCAGTTCTTC.

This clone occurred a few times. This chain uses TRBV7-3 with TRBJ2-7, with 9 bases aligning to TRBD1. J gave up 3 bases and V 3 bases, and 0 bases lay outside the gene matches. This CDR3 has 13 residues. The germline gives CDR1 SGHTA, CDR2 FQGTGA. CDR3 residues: CASSLTGGYEQYF. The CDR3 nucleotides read TGTGCCAGCAGCTTGACAGGGGGCTACGAGCAGTACTTC.

CDR3 residues: CSLRREGTEAFF. CDR3 nucleotides: TGCAGCCTCAGGAGGGAGGGCACTGAAGCTTTCTTT. The V call is TRBV29-1, the J call TRBJ1-1; unclear D gene. The V end was cut by 8 bases, the J end by 4 bases, with 14 bases between. CDR1 is SQVTM, CDR2 ANQGSEA, per germline. The length of the CDR3 is 12 residues.

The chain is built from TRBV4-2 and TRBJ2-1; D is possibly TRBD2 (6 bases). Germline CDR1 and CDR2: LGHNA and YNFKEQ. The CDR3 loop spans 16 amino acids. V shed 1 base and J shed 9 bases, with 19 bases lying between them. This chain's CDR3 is CASSQGVGGVVSEQFF. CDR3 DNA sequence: TGTGCCAGCAGCCAAGGGGTTGGCGGGGTAGTCTCTGAGCAGTTCTTC.

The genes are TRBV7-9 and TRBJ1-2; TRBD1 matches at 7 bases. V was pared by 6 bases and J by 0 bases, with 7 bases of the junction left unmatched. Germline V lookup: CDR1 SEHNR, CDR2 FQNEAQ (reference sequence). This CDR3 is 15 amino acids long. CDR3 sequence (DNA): TGTGCCAGCAGTCTCACAGGGGCAGCTAACTATGGCTACACCTTC. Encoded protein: CASSLTGAANYGYTF.

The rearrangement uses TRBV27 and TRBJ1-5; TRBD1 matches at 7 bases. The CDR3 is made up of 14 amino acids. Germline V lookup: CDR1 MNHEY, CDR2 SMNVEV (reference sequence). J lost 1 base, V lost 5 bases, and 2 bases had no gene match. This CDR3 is CASSVQGSNQPQHF. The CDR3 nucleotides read TGTGCCAGCAGTGTACAGGGGAGCAATCAGCCCCAGCATTTT.

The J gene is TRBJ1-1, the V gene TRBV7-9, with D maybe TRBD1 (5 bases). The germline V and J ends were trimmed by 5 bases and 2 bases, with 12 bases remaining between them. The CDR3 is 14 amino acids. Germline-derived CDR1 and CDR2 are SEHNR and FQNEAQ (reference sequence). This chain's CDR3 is CASSPRQQNTEAFF. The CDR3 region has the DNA TGTGCCAGCAGCCCCCGACAGCAAAACACTGAAGCTTTCTTT.

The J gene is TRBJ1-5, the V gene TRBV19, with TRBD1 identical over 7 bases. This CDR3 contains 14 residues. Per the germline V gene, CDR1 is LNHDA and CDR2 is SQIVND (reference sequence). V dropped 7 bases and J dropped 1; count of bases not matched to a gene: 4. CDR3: CASNLQGSNQPQHF. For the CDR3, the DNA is TGTGCCAGTAACTTACAGGGGAGCAATCAGCCCCAGCATTTT.

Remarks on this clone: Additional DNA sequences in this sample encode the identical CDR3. CDR3 bases: TGTGCCAGCTCACCACCGACAGGGGGCTCTCACTATGGCTACACCTTC. Translated, it gives CASSPPTGGSHYGYTF. The gene calls are TRBV18 and TRBJ1-2, with 10 positions matching TRBD1. The junction had 4 bases not matched to a gene; V was cut back by 0 bases and J by 3 bases. The CDR3 consists of 16 residues. CDR1 KGHSH and CDR2 LQKENI come from the germline V gene.